A selection of T cell receptor beta chains follows, all from one sample in a study of OX40 agonist ivuxolimab in advanced cancers. The protocol was immunoSEQ multiplex PCR, while the TCRdb copy is restricted to in-frame clones and leaves out a portion. The sample has about 50,000 clones, around nine tenths seen once; the top ten hold 12%. The input for sequencing was CD4+ or CD8+ T cells sorted from blood, taken in a trial of the OX40 agonist ivuxolimab. Source of these receptors: an adult with an advanced solid tumor such as melanoma, head and neck, liver or kidney cancer. Each CDR3 is given without its conserved first and last residue. The D gene is left open where the match is weak. Some rows mark clone size as missing; the rest say once, few, many or name a class of expanded clone.

J,size,V,D,CDR3
TRBJ2-7,-,TRBV21-1,-,ASSKRGGTPSTAYEQY
TRBJ1-1,-,TRBV7-3,-,ASSLNPGLTEAF
TRBJ2-7,-,TRBV5-1,TRBD1,ASSLGTGLYEQY
TRBJ2-7,-,TRBV19,TRBD2,ASTGTSVYEQY
TRBJ2-1,-,TRBV5-6,-,ASSLGSNEQF
TRBJ1-1,-,TRBV5-4,-,ASSLLDGTEAF
TRBJ2-5,-,TRBV9,-,ASSVWGLGETQY
TRBJ2-3,-,TRBV15,-,ATSTAGTDTQY
TRBJ2-2,-,TRBV28,TRBD2,ASSTGSGVNTGELF
TRBJ1-1,-,TRBV4-1,-,ASSQFLDSVAF
TRBJ2-3,-,TRBV7-9,TRBD2,AIPGLAGGQDTQY
TRBJ2-3,-,TRBV30,TRBD1,AWSTGGGADTQY
TRBJ2-3,-,TRBV4-3,-,ASSQDPLAASTDTQY
TRBJ2-1,-,TRBV11-2,-,ASSLVAGIQSYNEQF
TRBJ2-7,-,TRBV27,-,ASSPKPTRGYEQY
TRBJ2-3,-,TRBV9,TRBD2,ASSASGRGTDTQY
TRBJ2-7,-,TRBV11-2,-,ASSSPAGEQY
TRBJ2-5,-,TRBV15,TRBD1,ATSWQTGGEKTQY
TRBJ1-1,-,TRBV6-6,-,ASSYLGWAEAF
TRBJ2-1,-,TRBV4-1,TRBD2,ASSPAGTSGGDEQF
TRBJ2-7,-,TRBV21-1,-,ASISGISSYEQY
-,-,TRBV11-2,-,ASSLGPSYEQY
TRBJ2-7,-,TRBV30,TRBD1,AWSVLGTAYEQY
TRBJ1-5,-,TRBV7-8,-,ASSNETAYYSNQPQH
TRBJ2-7,-,TRBV9,TRBD1,ASSDGPWDRGEQY
TRBJ2-7,-,TRBV27,TRBD1,ASSRDRGYEQY
TRBJ1-1,once,TRBV7-2,-,ASTYVGGNTEAF
TRBJ2-7,-,TRBV30,-,AWNFGGVSYEQY
TRBJ1-6,-,TRBV7-8,-,ASSSDSSYNSPLH
TRBJ1-1,few,TRBV28,-,ASSFGTEAF
TRBJ2-7,once,TRBV5-6,TRBD1,ASSQGQSSYEQY
TRBJ2-7,-,TRBV5-6,TRBD2,ASSLGLADYEQY
TRBJ1-1,-,TRBV2,-,ASSPWDAGTEAF
TRBJ1-1,few,TRBV5-4,-,ASSTAVGAF
TRBJ2-7,-,TRBV7-9,-,ASSLVRNEQY
TRBJ1-2,once,TRBV11-2,-,ASSLLGLPDPNYGYT
TRBJ2-2,-,TRBV28,TRBD2,ASSLILAGVFTGELF
TRBJ2-7,-,TRBV27,-,ASSQQVTYEQY
TRBJ2-2,-,TRBV27,-,ASSLLGANTGELF
TRBJ2-7,-,TRBV21-1,-,ASSNEKSGTGETVQY
TRBJ1-5,once,TRBV7-9,-,ASSSREQPQH
TRBJ2-1,-,TRBV9,TRBD2,ASSVEAGVGDEQF
TRBJ2-7,-,TRBV6-5,TRBD1,ASATGGSRYEQY
TRBJ2-7,-,TRBV4-1,-,ASSQEVSSGYEQY
TRBJ2-5,once,TRBV9,-,ASSVAGVSGETQY
TRBJ2-5,-,TRBV18,-,ASSSPGQETQY
TRBJ2-2,-,TRBV19,-,ASNKQHTGELF
TRBJ1-1,medium-sized,TRBV14,TRBD1,ASSFPTGANTEAF
TRBJ1-2,few,TRBV7-9,-,ASSPRGYGYT
TRBJ2-7,-,TRBV5-6,TRBD1,ASSPGQGLYEQY
TRBJ1-2,-,TRBV4-1,-,ASSQKAPGGDGYGYT
TRBJ2-5,-,TRBV19,-,ASREGKQETQY
TRBJ2-2,-,TRBV30,TRBD1,AWKGGEDTGELF